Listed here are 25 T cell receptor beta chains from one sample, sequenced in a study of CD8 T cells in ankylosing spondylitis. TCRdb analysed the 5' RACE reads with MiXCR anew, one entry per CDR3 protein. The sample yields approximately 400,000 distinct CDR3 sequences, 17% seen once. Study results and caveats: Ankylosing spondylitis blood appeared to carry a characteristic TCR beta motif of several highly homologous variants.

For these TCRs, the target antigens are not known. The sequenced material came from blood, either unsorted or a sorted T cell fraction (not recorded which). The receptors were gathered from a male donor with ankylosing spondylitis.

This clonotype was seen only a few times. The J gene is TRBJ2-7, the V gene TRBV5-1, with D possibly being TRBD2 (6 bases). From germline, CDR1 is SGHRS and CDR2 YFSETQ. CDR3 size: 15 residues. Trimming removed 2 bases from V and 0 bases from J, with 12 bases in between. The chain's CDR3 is CASSFGASASYEQYF. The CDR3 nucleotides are TGCGCCAGCAGCTTCGGGGCTAGCGCCTCCTACGAGCAGTACTTC.

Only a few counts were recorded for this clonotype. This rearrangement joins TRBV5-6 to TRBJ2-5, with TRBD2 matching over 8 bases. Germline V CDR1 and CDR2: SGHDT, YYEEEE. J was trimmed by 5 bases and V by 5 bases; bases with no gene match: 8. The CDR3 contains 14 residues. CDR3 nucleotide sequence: TGTGCCAGCAGTTCTCTAGCGGGTGTCGAGACCCAGTACTTC. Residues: CASSSLAGVETQYF.

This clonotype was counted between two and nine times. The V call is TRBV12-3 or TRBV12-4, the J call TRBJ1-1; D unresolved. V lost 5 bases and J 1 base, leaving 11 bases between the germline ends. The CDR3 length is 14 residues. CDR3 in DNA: TGTGCCAGCAGTCCCACAGAGGGGAACACTGAAGCTTTCTTT. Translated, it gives CASSPTEGNTEAFF.

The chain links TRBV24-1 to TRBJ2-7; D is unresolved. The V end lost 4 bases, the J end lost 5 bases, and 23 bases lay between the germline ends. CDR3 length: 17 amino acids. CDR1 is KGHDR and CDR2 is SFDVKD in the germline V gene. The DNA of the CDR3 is TGTGCCACCAGTGACGATATCCGGGTATCCTATGAAAACGAGCAGTACTTC. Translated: CATSDDIRVSYENEQYF.

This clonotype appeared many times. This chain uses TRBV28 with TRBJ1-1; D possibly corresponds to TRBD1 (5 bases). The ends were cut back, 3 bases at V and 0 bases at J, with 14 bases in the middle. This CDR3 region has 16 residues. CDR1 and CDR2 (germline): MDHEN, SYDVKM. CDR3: CASSFQGGLVNTEAFF. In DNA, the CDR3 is TGTGCCAGCAGTTTTCAGGGTGGGCTAGTGAACACTGAAGCTTTCTTT.

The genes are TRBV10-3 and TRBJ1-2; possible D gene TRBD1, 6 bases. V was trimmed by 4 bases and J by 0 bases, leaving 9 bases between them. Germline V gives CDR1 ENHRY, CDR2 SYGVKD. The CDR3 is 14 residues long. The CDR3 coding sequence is TGTGCCATCAGTGGACAGGAGGCTAACTATGGCTACACCTTC. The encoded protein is CAISGQEANYGYTF.

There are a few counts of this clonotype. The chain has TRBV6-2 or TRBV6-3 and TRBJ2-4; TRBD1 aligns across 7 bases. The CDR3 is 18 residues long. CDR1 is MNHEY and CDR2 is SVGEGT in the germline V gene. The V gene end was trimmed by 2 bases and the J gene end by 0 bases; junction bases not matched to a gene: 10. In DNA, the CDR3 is TGTGCCAGCAGTTACGTCGGGACAGAGGCCCTAGCCAAAAACATTCAGTACTTC. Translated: CASSYVGTEALAKNIQYF.

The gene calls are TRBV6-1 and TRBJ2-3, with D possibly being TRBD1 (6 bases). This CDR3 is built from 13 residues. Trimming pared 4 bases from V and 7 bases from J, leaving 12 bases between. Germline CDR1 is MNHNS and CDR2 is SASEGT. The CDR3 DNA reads TGTGCCAGCAGTGCAAGACAGGAGCATACGCAGTATTTT. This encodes CASSARQEHTQYF.

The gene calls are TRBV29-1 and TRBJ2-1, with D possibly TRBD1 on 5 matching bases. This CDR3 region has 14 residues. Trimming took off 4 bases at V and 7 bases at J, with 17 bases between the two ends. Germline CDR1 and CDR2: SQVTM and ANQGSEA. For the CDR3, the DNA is TGCAGCGTTGTCGGCACAGGAAAGTTTAATGAGCAGTTCTTC. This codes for CSVVGTGKFNEQFF.

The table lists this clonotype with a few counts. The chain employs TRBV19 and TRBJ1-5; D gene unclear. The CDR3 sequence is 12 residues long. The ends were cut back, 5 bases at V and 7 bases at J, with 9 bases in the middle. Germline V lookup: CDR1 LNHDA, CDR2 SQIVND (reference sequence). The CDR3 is CASSRTRQPQHF. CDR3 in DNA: TGTGCCAGTAGTCGAACGCGGCAGCCCCAGCATTTT. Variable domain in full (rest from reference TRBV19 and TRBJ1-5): DGGITQSPKYLFRKEGQNVTLSCEQNLNHDAMYWYRQDPGQGLRLIYYSQIVNDFQKGDIAEGYSVSREKKESFPLTVTSAQKNPTAFYLCASSRTRQPQHFGDGTRLSIL.

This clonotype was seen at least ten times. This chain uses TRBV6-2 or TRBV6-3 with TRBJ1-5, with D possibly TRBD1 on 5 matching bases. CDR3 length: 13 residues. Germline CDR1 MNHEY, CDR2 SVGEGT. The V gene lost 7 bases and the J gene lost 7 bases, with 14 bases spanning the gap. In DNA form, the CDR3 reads TGTGCCAGCAACCCCTCAGGGTACCAGCCCCAGCATTTT. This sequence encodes CASNPSGYQPQHF.

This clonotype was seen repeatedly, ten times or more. The CDR3 protein is CASSQVGSGVDTQYF. For the CDR3, the DNA is TGCGCCAGCAGCCAAGTCGGGAGTGGGGTAGATACGCAGTATTTT. The chain links TRBV4-1 to TRBJ2-3; tentatively, D is TRBD2 (6 bases). With 1 base removed from V and 5 bases from J, the gap between germline ends came to 13 bases. Germline values: CDR1 MGHRA, CDR2 YSYEKL. CDR3 length: 15 amino acids.

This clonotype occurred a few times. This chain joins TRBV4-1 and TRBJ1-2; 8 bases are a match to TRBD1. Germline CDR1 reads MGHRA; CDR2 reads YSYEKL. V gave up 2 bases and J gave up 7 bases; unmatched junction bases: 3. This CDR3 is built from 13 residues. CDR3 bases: TGCGCCAGCAGCCAACCGACAGGGGTTGGCTACACCTTC. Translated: CASSQPTGVGYTF.

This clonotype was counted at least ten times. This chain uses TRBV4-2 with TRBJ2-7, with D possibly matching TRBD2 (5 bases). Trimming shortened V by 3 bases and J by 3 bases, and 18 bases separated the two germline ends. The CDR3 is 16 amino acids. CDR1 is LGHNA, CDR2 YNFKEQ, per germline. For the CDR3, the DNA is TGTGCCAGCAGCCAGAGTAGCGACACAACTTACTACGAGCAGTACTTC. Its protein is CASSQSSDTTYYEQYF.

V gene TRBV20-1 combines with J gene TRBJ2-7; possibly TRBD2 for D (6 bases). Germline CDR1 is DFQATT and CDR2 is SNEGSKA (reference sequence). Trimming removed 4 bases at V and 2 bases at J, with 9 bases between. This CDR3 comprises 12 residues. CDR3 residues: CSATSEAYEQYF. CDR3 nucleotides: TGCAGTGCTACTAGCGAGGCCTACGAGCAGTACTTC.

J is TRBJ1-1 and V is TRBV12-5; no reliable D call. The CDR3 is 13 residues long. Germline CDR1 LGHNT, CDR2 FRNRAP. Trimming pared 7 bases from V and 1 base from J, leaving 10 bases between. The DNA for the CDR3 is TGTGCTAGTGCCGGTTCGAGGAACACTGAAGCTTTCTTT. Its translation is CASAGSRNTEAFF.

The CDR3 loop reads CASSSTGVVTQYF. CDR3 in DNA: TGTGCCAGCAGCTCGACAGGGGTGGTTACGCAGTATTTT. The chain carries TRBV5-6 and TRBJ2-3, with 8 bases that match TRBD1. The V segment lost 3 bases and the J segment 8 bases; nucleotides outside the gene matches: 5. CDR1 is SGHDT and CDR2 is YYEEEE in the germline V gene. This CDR3 spans 13 amino acids.

CDR3 sequence (DNA): TGTGCCAGCAGCACCACCTATACTACTAGCACAGATACGCAGTATTTT. It codes for CASSTTYTTSTDTQYF. The chain joins TRBV6-1 to TRBJ2-3; D remains unclear. Trimming left V 6 bases short and J 0 bases short, with 16 bases between. The CDR3 is 16 amino acids. Germline V gene lookup returns CDR1 MNHNS and CDR2 SASEGT.

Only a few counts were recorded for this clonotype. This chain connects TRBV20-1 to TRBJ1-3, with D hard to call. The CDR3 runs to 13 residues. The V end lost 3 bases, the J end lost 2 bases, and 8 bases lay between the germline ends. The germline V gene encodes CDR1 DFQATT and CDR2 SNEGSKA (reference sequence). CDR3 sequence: CSASAPTGNTIYF. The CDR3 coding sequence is TGCAGTGCTAGTGCTCCGACTGGAAACACCATATATTTT.

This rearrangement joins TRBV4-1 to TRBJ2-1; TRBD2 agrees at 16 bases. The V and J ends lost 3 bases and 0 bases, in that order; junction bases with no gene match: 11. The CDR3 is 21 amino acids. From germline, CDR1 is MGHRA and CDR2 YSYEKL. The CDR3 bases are TGCGCCAGCAGCCAGGGACTAGCGGGAGGGAAACTGCGGAGCTCCTACAATGAGCAGTTCTTC. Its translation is CASSQGLAGGKLRSSYNEQFF.

The CDR3 here is CASKGLTGGGQPQHF. The CDR3 bases are TGTGCCAGCAAGGGATTGACAGGGGGCGGTCAGCCCCAGCATTTT. The chain uses TRBV27 and TRBJ1-5, with TRBD1 matching 10 bases. Unmatched junction bases numbered 9, after V lost 7 bases and J lost 6 bases. Germline V lookup: CDR1 MNHEY, CDR2 SMNVEV (reference sequence). The CDR3 length is 15 residues.

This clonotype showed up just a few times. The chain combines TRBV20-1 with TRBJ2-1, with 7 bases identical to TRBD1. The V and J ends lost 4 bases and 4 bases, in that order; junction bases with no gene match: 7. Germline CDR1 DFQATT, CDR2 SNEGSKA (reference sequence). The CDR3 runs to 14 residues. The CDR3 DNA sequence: TGCAGTGCTACCCCGGACAGGCCGTACAATGAGCAGTTCTTC. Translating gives CSATPDRPYNEQFF.

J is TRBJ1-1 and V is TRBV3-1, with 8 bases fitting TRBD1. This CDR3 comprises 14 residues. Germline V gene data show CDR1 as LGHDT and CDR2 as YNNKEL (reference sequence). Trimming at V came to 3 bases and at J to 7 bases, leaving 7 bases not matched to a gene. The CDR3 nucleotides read TGTGCCAGCAGCCATCGGACAGGGATCGGTGAAGCTTTCTTT. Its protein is CASSHRTGIGEAFF.

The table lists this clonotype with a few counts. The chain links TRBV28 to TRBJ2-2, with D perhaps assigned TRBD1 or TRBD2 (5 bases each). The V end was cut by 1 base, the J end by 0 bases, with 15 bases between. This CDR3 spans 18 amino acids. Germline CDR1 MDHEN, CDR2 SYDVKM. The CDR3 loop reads CASSLFPGRTANTGELFF. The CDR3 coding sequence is TGTGCCAGCAGTTTATTCCCGGGACGGACTGCGAACACCGGGGAGCTGTTTTTT. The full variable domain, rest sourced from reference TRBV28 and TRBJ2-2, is DVKVTQSSRYLVKRTGEKVFLECVQDMDHENMFWYRQDPGLGLRLIYFSYDVKMKEKGDIPEGYSVSREKKERFSLILESASTNQTSMYLCASSLFPGRTANTGELFFGEGSRLTVL.

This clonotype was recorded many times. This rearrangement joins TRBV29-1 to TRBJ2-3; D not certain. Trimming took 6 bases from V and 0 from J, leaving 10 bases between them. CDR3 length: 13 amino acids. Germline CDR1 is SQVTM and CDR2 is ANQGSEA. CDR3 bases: TGCAGCGTCCGAAAATCTAGCACAGATACGCAGTATTTT. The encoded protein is CSVRKSSTDTQYF.